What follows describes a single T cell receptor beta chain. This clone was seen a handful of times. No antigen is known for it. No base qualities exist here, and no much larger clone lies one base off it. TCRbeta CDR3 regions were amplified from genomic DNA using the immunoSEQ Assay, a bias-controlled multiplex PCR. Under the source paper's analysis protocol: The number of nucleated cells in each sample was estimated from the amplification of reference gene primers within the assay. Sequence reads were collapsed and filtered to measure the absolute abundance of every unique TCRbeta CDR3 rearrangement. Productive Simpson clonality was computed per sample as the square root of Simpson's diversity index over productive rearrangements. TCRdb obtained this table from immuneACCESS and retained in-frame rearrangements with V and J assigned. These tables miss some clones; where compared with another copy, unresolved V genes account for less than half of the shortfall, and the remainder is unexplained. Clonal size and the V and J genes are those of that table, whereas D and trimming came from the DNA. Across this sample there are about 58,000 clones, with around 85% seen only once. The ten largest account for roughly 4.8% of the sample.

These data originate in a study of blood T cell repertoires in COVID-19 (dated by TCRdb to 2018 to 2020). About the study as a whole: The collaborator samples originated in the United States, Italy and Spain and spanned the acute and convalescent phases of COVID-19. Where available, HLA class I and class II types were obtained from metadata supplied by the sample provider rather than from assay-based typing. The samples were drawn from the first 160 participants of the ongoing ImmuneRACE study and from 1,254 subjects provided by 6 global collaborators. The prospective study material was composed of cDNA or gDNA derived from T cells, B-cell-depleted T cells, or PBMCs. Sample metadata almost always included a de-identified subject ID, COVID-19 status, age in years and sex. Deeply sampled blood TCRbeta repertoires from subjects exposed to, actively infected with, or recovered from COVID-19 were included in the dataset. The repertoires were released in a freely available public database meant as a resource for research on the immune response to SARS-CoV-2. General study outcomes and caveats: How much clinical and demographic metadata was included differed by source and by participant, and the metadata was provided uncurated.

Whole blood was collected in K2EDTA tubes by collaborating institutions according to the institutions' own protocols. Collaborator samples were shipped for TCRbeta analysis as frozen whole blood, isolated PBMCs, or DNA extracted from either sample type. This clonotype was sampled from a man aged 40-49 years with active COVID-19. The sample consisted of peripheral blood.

The CDR3 region reads CASSIQDSYSGNTIYF. The bases are TGTGCCAGTAGTATACAGGACAGTTACTCTGGAAACACCATATATTTT. This chain is built from TRBV19 and TRBJ1-3; perhaps TRBD1 is the D gene, with 6 bases matching. A distance of 11 bases separates the germline ends of V and J, which lose 2 bases and 0 bases respectively. The CDR3 sequence holds 16 residues, the cysteine and phenylalanine included. The kept DNA is CDR3 alone, 48 bases in frame from the first base. CDR1 is given as LNHDA and CDR2 as SQIVND, both from the germline V gene (reference sequence). With all but the CDR3 taken from the reference TRBV19 and TRBJ1-3 genes, the full variable domain is: DGGITQSPKYLFRKEGQNVTLSCEQNLNHDAMYWYRQDPGQGLRLIYYSQIVNDFQKGDIAEGYSVSREKKESFPLTVTSAQKNPTAFYLCASSIQDSYSGNTIYFGEGSWLTVV.